The 5 T cell receptor beta chains in this list originate from one sample, sequenced in a study of cytomegalovirus exposure and HLA in healthy donors (dated by TCRdb to the late 2010s). The receptor library was made with the immunoSEQ multiplex PCR assay. For the multiplex PCR, a mixture combining 60 forward primers for TCR Vbeta segments and 13 reverse primers for TCR Jbeta segments was used. TCRdb obtained this table from immuneACCESS and retained in-frame rearrangements with V and J assigned. These tables miss some clones; where compared with another copy, unresolved V genes account for less than half of the shortfall, and the remainder is unexplained. The sample table lists 140,000 to 150,000 clones, over 70% of them with a count of one. Clones ranked in the top ten supply roughly 4.8% of the sample. What was sequenced was PBMCs. The receptors originated from a man aged 35 to 55 in good health and CMV-seronegative.

The chain has TRBV6-5 and TRBJ2-4; TRBD1 agrees at 12 bases. V shed 6 bases, J shed 14 bases, and the junction held 11 bases outside the gene matches. CDR1 is MNHEY, CDR2 SVGAGI, per germline. CDR3 length: 14 residues. The CDR3 bases are TGTGCCAGCAGAGTTTCCGGGACAGGGGGCAGGGAGTACTTC. This gives the protein CASRVSGTGGREYF.

This clone was counted between two and nine times. This chain joins TRBV13 and TRBJ2-1, with 9 nucleotides matching TRBD1. Losses at the gene ends were 2 bases for V and 0 bases for J; bases not matched to a gene: 11. The CDR3 contains 19 residues. Germline V lookup: CDR1 PRHDT, CDR2 FYEKMQ (reference sequence). The CDR3: CASSLYLRDRALSYNEQFF. The DNA for the CDR3 is TGTGCCAGCAGCTTATATTTACGGGACAGGGCCCTCTCCTACAATGAGCAGTTCTTC.

The count of this clone is one. The CDR3 region is CASSLGRGSRNQPQHF. The CDR3 DNA sequence: TGCGCCAGCAGCTTGGGAAGGGGGTCTCGTAATCAGCCCCAGCATTTT. The chain couples TRBV5-1 to TRBJ1-5; tentative D call: TRBD1 (6 bases). This CDR3 comprises 16 residues. CDR1 SGHRS and CDR2 YFSETQ come from the germline V gene. Trimming took 0 bases from V and 4 from J, leaving 14 bases between them.

This clone appeared a single time. This sequence joins TRBV19 and TRBJ1-1, with TRBD1 as a possible D gene (6 bases). V dropped 5 bases and J dropped 4 bases, with 14 bases sitting between them. This CDR3 comprises 14 residues. CDR1 is LNHDA, CDR2 SQIVND, per germline (reference sequence). The CDR3 region is CASSSPMGATEAFF. As DNA, the CDR3 is TGTGCCAGTAGTTCGCCCATGGGGGCCACTGAAGCTTTCTTT.

CDR3 nucleotide sequence: TGTGCCAGCAGCCAACCCGGGACAGCTAATGAAAAACTGTTTTTT. Translation: CASSQPGTANEKLFF. The gene calls are TRBV28 and TRBJ1-4; 7 bases align to TRBD1. The trim removed 6 bases at V and 3 bases at J, leaving 7 bases unmatched. The germline V gene has CDR1 MDHEN and CDR2 SYDVKM. CDR3 length: 15 amino acids. The complete variable domain, with remaining parts taken from reference TRBV28 and TRBJ1-4, reads DVKVTQSSRYLVKRTGEKVFLECVQDMDHENMFWYRQDPGLGLRLIYFSYDVKMKEKGDIPEGYSVSREKKERFSLILESASTNQTSMYLCASSQPGTANEKLFFGSGTQLSVL.